The 9 T cell receptor beta chains given below trace back to one sample, sequenced in a study of blood T cell repertoires in COVID-19. Using immunoSEQ multiplex PCR, the repertoire was profiled, and TCRdb retains in-frame clones only, with some absent. The sample contains roughly 250,000 clones, about 80% of which appear only once. The sequenced material came from peripheral blood. These receptor sequences come from a woman over 75 with acute or convalescent COVID-19.

The chain has TRBV19 and TRBJ2-7; D is possibly TRBD2 (6 bases). The V end was cut by 3 bases, the J end by 0 bases, with 12 bases between. CDR3 length equals 15 residues. Germline lookup yields CDR1 LNHDA and CDR2 SQIVND (reference sequence). This CDR3 reads CASSMTRAPSYEQYF. CDR3 coding DNA: TGTGCCAGTAGTATGACTAGGGCTCCCTCCTACGAGCAGTACTTC.

The genes are TRBV7-2 and TRBJ2-7; D gene ambiguous. The CDR3 has 12 residues. V was pared by 1 base and J by 3 bases, with 4 bases between. Germline loops: CDR1 SGHTA, CDR2 FQGNSA. The CDR3 DNA is TGTGCCAGCAGCTTAGACAACTACGAGCAGTACTTC. Its translation is CASSLDNYEQYF.

Here the CDR3 reads CASSLVGGAYNTEAFF. DNA of the CDR3: TGCGCCAGCAGCTTGGTAGGGGGCGCTTACAACACTGAAGCTTTCTTT. V gene TRBV5-1 combines with J gene TRBJ1-1, with 7 bases fitting TRBD1. This CDR3 contains 16 residues. The germline gives CDR1 SGHRS, CDR2 YFSETQ. With V trimmed by 0 bases and J by 2 bases, 7 bases remained unmatched.

Here the CDR3 reads CASSPGTGEDGYTF. CDR3 DNA: TGTGCCAGCTCACCGGGGACAGGGGAGGATGGCTACACCTTC. J is TRBJ1-2 and V is TRBV18; 10 nucleotides agree with TRBD1. Losses at the gene ends were 3 bases for V and 6 bases for J; bases not matched to a gene: 4. Germline V gene lookup returns CDR1 KGHSH and CDR2 LQKENI. The length of the CDR3 is 14 residues. Based on the CDR3 plus reference TRBV18 and TRBJ1-2, the full variable domain is NAGVMQNPRHLVRRRGQEARLRCSPMKGHSHVYWYRQLPEEGLKFMVYLQKENIIDESGMPKERFSAEFPKEGPSILRIQQVVRGDSAAYFCASSPGTGEDGYTFGSGTRLTVV.

This clone showed up just once. This rearrangement joins TRBV11-2 to TRBJ2-1, with TRBD1 matching over 8 bases. V shed 1 base and J 7 bases; nucleotides not matched to a gene: 6. Germline V lookup: CDR1 SGHAT, CDR2 FQNNGV. There are 15 residues in the CDR3. In nucleotides, the CDR3 is TGTGCCAGCAGCTTAGTCACGCAGGGGGCTAATGAGCAGTTCTTC. Residues: CASSLVTQGANEQFF.

This clone was recorded once. V usage is TRBV5-1 and J usage is TRBJ2-7; 9 nucleotides align to TRBD1. Germline values: CDR1 SGHRS, CDR2 YFSETQ. This CDR3 comprises 15 residues. V dropped 2 bases and J dropped 6; count of bases not matched to a gene: 9. The CDR3 protein is CASSLGQGLGGEQYF. CDR3 bases: TGCGCCAGCAGCTTAGGACAGGGGCTGGGGGGCGAGCAGTACTTC.

The gene calls are TRBV3-1 (or the pseudogene TRBV3-2) and TRBJ2-3; 9 bases map to TRBD1. This CDR3 has 16 residues. With 4 bases clipped from V and 6 bases from J, the junction kept 11 bases outside the gene matches. Germline CDR1 and CDR2: LGHDT and YNNKEL (reference sequence). For the CDR3, the DNA is TGTGCCAGCAGCCCACACCAGACAGGGGGGCTGGATACGCAGTATTTT. It is translated as CASSPHQTGGLDTQYF.

This chain connects TRBV2 to TRBJ1-2; D may be TRBD1 (5 bases). CDR1 is SNHLY and CDR2 is FYNNEI in the germline V gene. V lost 5 bases to trimming and J lost 3 bases, with 10 bases between them. The CDR3 is made up of 13 amino acids. CDR3 sequence: CASSLGGYYGYTF. Here the CDR3 DNA reads TGTGCCAGCAGTTTGGGGGGGTACTATGGCTACACCTTC.

In nucleotides, the CDR3 is TGTGCCAGCAGCACAGGGGCGGGGTATGGCTACACCTTC. Amino acids: CASSTGAGYGYTF. This sequence joins TRBV7-2 and TRBJ1-2, with 7 bases fitting TRBD1. The CDR3 consists of 13 residues. The germline V gene encodes CDR1 SGHTA and CDR2 FQGNSA. The V and J ends lost 5 bases and 5 bases, in that order; junction bases with no gene match: 5.